These 4 T cell receptor beta chains were all obtained from the same sample, sequenced in a study of blood T cell repertoires in COVID-19. Only in-frame clones appear in the TCRdb table, and some are missing; sequencing was by immunoSEQ multiplex PCR. The table has some 190,000 clones, less than 90% seen once. The sample was peripheral blood. These TCRs come from a human donor in a cohort sampled during active COVID-19.

There are a few counts of this clone. V usage is TRBV6-5 and J usage is TRBJ2-5; 8 bases are a match to TRBD2. The ends lost 6 bases at V and 1 base at J; junction bases unmatched: 7. CDR3 size: 15 residues. CDR1 is MNHEY, CDR2 SVGAGI, per germline. CDR3 in amino acids: CASSGGGGPQETQYF. Written as DNA, the CDR3 is TGTGCCAGCAGCGGGGGCGGGGGGCCCCAAGAGACCCAGTACTTC.

The chain uses TRBV2 and TRBJ2-3, with 8 bases that match TRBD2. The germline V gene has CDR1 SNHLY and CDR2 FYNNEI. J gave up 4 bases and V 0 bases, and 3 bases lay outside the gene matches. This CDR3 is built from 15 residues. In nucleotides, the CDR3 is TGTGCCAGCAGTGAAGCCGGGACTAGGTCAGATACGCAGTATTTT. It specifies CASSEAGTRSDTQYF.

The gene calls are TRBV3-1 (or the pseudogene TRBV3-2) and TRBJ2-1; D is perhaps TRBD2 (5 bases). V lost 4 bases, J lost 1 base, and 14 bases lay in between. CDR3 size: 16 residues. Germline V CDR1 and CDR2: LGHDT, YNNKEL (reference sequence). DNA for the CDR3: TGTGCCAGCAGCCTCTTTGTAACGGGATCCTACAATGAGCAGTTCTTC. Its protein is CASSLFVTGSYNEQFF.

This clone was counted between two and nine times. J is TRBJ2-1 and V is TRBV5-4; TRBD1 matches 9 bases. Germline assignment: CDR1 SGHNT and CDR2 YYREEE (reference sequence). This CDR3 spans 15 amino acids. J was trimmed by 4 bases and V by 4 bases; bases with no gene match: 6. DNA for the CDR3: TGTGCCAGCAGCCGCACCGGGACAGGGTACAATGAGCAGTTCTTC. It encodes CASSRTGTGYNEQFF.